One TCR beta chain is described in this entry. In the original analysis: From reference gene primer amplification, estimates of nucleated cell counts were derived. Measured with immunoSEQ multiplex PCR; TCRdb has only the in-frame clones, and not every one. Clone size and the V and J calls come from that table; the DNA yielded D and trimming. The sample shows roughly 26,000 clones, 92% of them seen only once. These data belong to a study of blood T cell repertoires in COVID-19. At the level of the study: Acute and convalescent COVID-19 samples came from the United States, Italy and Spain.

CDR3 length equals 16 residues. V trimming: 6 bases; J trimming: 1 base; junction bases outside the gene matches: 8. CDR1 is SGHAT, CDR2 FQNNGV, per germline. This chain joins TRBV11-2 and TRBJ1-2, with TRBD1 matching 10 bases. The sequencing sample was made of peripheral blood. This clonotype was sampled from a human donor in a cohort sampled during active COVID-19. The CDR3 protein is CASRRQGARGNYGYTF. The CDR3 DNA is TGTGCCAGCAGGAGACAGGGGGCGCGGGGTAACTATGGCTACACCTTC.